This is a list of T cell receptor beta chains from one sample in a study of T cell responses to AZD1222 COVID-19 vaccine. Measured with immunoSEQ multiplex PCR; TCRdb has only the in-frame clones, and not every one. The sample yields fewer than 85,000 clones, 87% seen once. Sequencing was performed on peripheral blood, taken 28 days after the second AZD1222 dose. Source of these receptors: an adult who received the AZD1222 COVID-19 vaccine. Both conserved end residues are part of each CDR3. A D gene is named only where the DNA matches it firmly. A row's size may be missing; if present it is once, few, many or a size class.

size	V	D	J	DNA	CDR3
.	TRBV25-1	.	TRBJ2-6	TGTGCCAGCAGTGAACGGCGCTCTGGGGCCAACGTCCTGACTTTC	CASSERRSGANVLTF
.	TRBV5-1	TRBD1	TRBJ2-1	TGCGCCAGCAGCAAGGGACAGACCTACAATGAGCAGTTCTTC	CASSKGQTYNEQFF
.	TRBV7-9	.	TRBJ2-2	TGTGCCAGCAGCTTTGGTGGGCCGAACACCGGGGAGCTGTTTTTT	CASSFGGPNTGELFF
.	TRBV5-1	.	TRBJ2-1	TGCGCCAGCAGCGCCAGCTACCCCACCAGTTGGCAGTTCTTC	CASSASYPTSWQFF
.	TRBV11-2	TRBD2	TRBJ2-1	TGTGCCAGCAGACCGGGACTAGCGGAGTTCTATGAGCAGTTCTTC	CASRPGLAEFYEQFF
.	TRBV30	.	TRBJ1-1	TGTGCCTGGAGGACAACCATGAACACTGAAGCTTTCTTT	CAWRTTMNTEAFF
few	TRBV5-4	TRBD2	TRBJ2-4	TGTGCCAGCAGCCGGACTAGCGGGGGGGTTCAGTACTTC	CASSRTSGGVQYF
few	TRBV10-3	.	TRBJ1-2	TGTGCCATCAGTCCTTACAGTGGGGGCTACACCTTC	CAISPYSGGYTF
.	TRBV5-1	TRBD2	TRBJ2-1	TGCGCCAGCAGCTTTAGCGGGAACTCCTACAATGAGCAGTTCTTC	CASSFSGNSYNEQFF
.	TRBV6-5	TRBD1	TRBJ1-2	TGTGCCAGCAGCTCCCTACGGGACAGCTATGGCTACACCTTC	CASSSLRDSYGYTF
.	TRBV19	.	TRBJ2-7	TGTGCCAGTAGTATGGCCCCCCGGGGGCCCGACGAGCAGTACTTC	CASSMAPRGPDEQYF